A selection of T cell receptor beta chains follows, all from one sample in a study of T cell clones after liver transplantation. Sequencing used immunoSEQ multiplex PCR; TCRdb keeps in-frame clones, though not all of them. Among 45,000 to 55,000 clones listed, approximately 84% were seen once. The material sequenced was CD4+ T cells from blood, taken before liver transplant. These receptors all come from a human donor who received a liver transplant. The CDR3 runs from the conserved cysteine through the conserved F or W. The order of the fields is clone size, V gene, J gene, D gene, CDR3 DNA, CDR3 protein. A D gene is named only where the DNA matches it firmly. A clone size is listed for some rows: how often the clone was seen (once, few, many), or a class if it is expanded.

>.|TRBV11-3|TRBJ1-1|TRBD1
TGTGCCAGCAGCTACTCCAATTGGGGACAGACTTTCTTT
CASSYSNWGQTFF
>once|TRBV7-9|TRBJ1-4|TRBD1
TGTGCCAGCAGCTTCGGGACAGGAAATGAAAAACTGTTTTTT
CASSFGTGNEKLFF
>.|TRBV7-9|TRBJ2-5|TRBD1
TGTGCCAGCAGCCCTAGACAGGGGCGGGAGACCCAGTACTTC
CASSPRQGRETQYF
>.|TRBV7-9|TRBJ2-7|.
TGTGCCAGTCGATCAATGGGCGAGCAGTACTTC
CASRSMGEQYF
>.|TRBV7-8|TRBJ2-1|.
TGTGCCAGCAGCTTAAATACAGGCTCCTACAATGAGCAGTTCTTC
CASSLNTGSYNEQFF
>.|TRBV4-2|TRBJ2-3|TRBD2
TGTGCCAGCAGCCAACGGGGACTAGCGGGTGGCACAGATACGCAGTATTTT
CASSQRGLAGGTDTQYF
>.|TRBV2|TRBJ2-3|.
TGTGCCAGCAGTGTTAGGGCCGCCGAGGGAGATACGCAGTATTTT
CASSVRAAEGDTQYF
>.|TRBV10-3|TRBJ2-3|.
TGTGCCATCAGTCAGTCGGTCCCGTGGGGAGATACGCAGTATTTT
CAISQSVPWGDTQYF
>.|TRBV6-4|TRBJ2-1|.
TGTGCCAGCAGCGCGGGTGGGGAGCAGTTCTTC
CASSAGGEQFF
>.|TRBV9|TRBJ2-7|.
TGTGCCAGCAGCGTAGGGAGAGGGTCCTACGAGCAGTACTTC
CASSVGRGSYEQYF
>.|TRBV29-1|TRBJ2-1|TRBD2
TGCAGTGGCTGGGTAGCGGGGGGGAATGAGCAGTTCTTC
CSGWVAGGNEQFF
>.|TRBV2|TRBJ2-7|.
TGTGCCAGCAGGGGAGCGGCTTACGAGCAGTACTTC
CASRGAAYEQYF
>.|TRBV5-1|TRBJ2-7|.
TGCGCCAGCAGCTTCGGGACACAGCCTTCGGGGGAGTACTTC
CASSFGTQPSGEYF
>.|TRBV30|TRBJ2-6|.
TGTGCCTGGAGGTCCGGGGTGGGCATCTCTGGGGCCAACGTCCTGACTTTC
CAWRSGVGISGANVLTF
>.|TRBV2|TRBJ2-1|.
TGTGCCAGCAGTGGGTCCGGGGTCGGGGAAGAGCAGTTCTTC
CASSGSGVGEEQFF
>.|TRBV19|TRBJ2-1|TRBD2
TGTGCCAGTAGTATCTTTACTAGCGGGGGAAGAAATGAGCAGTTCTTC
CASSIFTSGGRNEQFF
>few|TRBV6-1|TRBJ1-2|.
TGTGCCAGCACTGATGGGTCTCGTCCGATCTATGGCTACACCTTC
CASTDGSRPIYGYTF
>.|TRBV5-4|TRBJ2-3|TRBD2
TGTGCCAGCAGCTTTCCCCGGGCTAGCGGATTCACAGATACGCAGTATTTT
CASSFPRASGFTDTQYF
>.|TRBV2|TRBJ1-3|.
TGTGCCAGCAGTGAAGAGCTGTCAGGGGCTGGAAACACCATATATTTT
CASSEELSGAGNTIYF
>.|TRBV7-2|TRBJ2-2|.
TGTGCCAGCAGCTTATACATATCGGGTGGGGAGCTGTTTTTT
CASSLYISGGELFF
>.|TRBV5-1|TRBJ1-2|.
TGCGCCAGCAGCTCCGACGTGAAGTACAGGCGGGATAGGGCCGCAGGCTATGGCTACACCTTC
CASSSDVKYRRDRAAGYGYTF
>once|TRBV5-1|TRBJ2-3|TRBD1
TGCGCCAGCAGCTTGATCGGACAGGCTAACACAGATACGCAGTATTTT
CASSLIGQANTDTQYF
>.|TRBV6-5|TRBJ1-5|.
TGTGCCAGCAGTTACAGGGAGAATCAGCCCCAGCATTTT
CASSYRENQPQHF
>.|TRBV29-1|TRBJ2-7|.
TGCAGCGTTGCTAGGGACACCAGTTACGAGCAGTACTTC
CSVARDTSYEQYF
>.|TRBV5-1|TRBJ2-7|TRBD1
TGCGCCAGCAGCTTGCAGGGACAGGGCTCGGGGGAGCAGTACTTC
CASSLQGQGSGEQYF
>.|TRBV6-1|TRBJ1-3|.
TGTGCCAGCAGTGGCGGAGGGGGGCTAAACTCTGGAAACACCATATATTTT
CASSGGGGLNSGNTIYF
>.|TRBV2|TRBJ2-6|.
TGTGCCAGCAATACCTTCTCTGGGGCCAACGTCCTGACTTTC
CASNTFSGANVLTF
>.|TRBV5-4|TRBJ2-2|TRBD2
TGTGCCAGCAGCTTGGGACTAGCGGGGGGGTCCGGGGAGCTGTTTTTT
CASSLGLAGGSGELFF
>.|TRBV7-9|TRBJ1-4|.
TGTGCCAGCAGGTTAGGACAGACGAATAATGAAAAACTGTTTTTT
CASRLGQTNNEKLFF
>medium-sized|TRBV7-2|TRBJ1-4|.
TGTGCCAGCAGCACCGACACCTTTAATGAAAAACTGTTTTTT
CASSTDTFNEKLFF
>.|TRBV5-1|TRBJ2-1|.
TGCGCCAGCAGCTTGGGTTCGCTAAGGGTGTATGAGCAGTTCTTC
CASSLGSLRVYEQFF
>once|TRBV28|TRBJ2-7|.
TGTGCCAGCAGCAAGGGAGGGGGGGCCTACGAGCAGTACTTC
CASSKGGGAYEQYF
>.|TRBV18|TRBJ1-5|TRBD1
TGTGCCAGCTCACCGGACAGGGGGGGCAATCAGCCCCAGCATTTT
CASSPDRGGNQPQHF
>.|TRBV9|TRBJ2-3|.
TGTGCCAGCAGCGTCCGGGACCTCACAGATACGCAGTATTTT
CASSVRDLTDTQYF
>.|TRBV7-3|TRBJ2-5|.
TGTGCCAGCAGCTTCGGTCCCTCAGAGACCCAGTACTTC
CASSFGPSETQYF
>.|TRBV10-1|TRBJ1-1|TRBD1
TGCGCCAGTACAGGGGGACAGGACACTGAAGCTTTCTTT
CASTGGQDTEAFF
>.|TRBV7-3|TRBJ2-7|TRBD2
TGTGCCAGCAGCTTAAAACCTCTAGCGGGAGGAACCTACGAGCAGTACTTC
CASSLKPLAGGTYEQYF
>once|TRBV10-3|TRBJ2-7|TRBD2
TGTGCCATCACTCAGGGAGGGGTCGAGCAGTACTTC
CAITQGGVEQYF
>.|TRBV15|TRBJ2-1|TRBD2
TGTGCCACCGCTCCCGGGACTAGCGGGGAGCAGTTCTTC
CATAPGTSGEQFF
>.|TRBV4-2|TRBJ1-1|.
TGTGCCAGCAGCCAGGGTCAAGGGGGGTCCTCGAACACTGAAGCTTTCTTT
CASSQGQGGSSNTEAFF
>.|TRBV5-1|TRBJ1-3|.
TGCGCCAGCAGCCCCCAGGAATATGGAAACACCATATATTTT
CASSPQEYGNTIYF
>.|TRBV14|TRBJ1-6|.
TGTGCCAGCAGCCCTAGGGACGGAAGCTCCTATAATTCACCCCTCCACTTT
CASSPRDGSSYNSPLHF
>many|TRBV28|TRBJ2-7|TRBD1
TGTGCCAGCAGCTACCCATGGGGGACAGGGGCCTACGAGCAGTACTTC
CASSYPWGTGAYEQYF
>once|TRBV7-3|TRBJ1-1|.
TGTGCCAGCAGCTCAGGGGTTGGCACTGAAGCTTTCTTT
CASSSGVGTEAFF
>.|TRBV6-4|TRBJ1-5|.
TGTGCCAGCAGCCTGAATAGCAATCAGCCCCAGCATTTT
CASSLNSNQPQHF
>.|TRBV6-6|TRBJ1-3|TRBD1
TGTGCCAGCAGTTACCACAGGGGCGCCAGTGGAAACACCATATATTTT
CASSYHRGASGNTIYF
>.|TRBV5-5|TRBJ2-4|.
TGTGCCAGCAGTCTACGGACGGAAAACATTCAGTACTTC
CASSLRTENIQYF
>.|TRBV5-6|TRBJ1-2|TRBD1
TGTGCCAGCAGCTTGCCCCGGACAGGGGTAGGCTATGGCTACACCTTC
CASSLPRTGVGYGYTF
>.|TRBV5-1|TRBJ2-7|.
TGCGCCAGCAGACCAGAAGTTTTCTACGAGCAGTACTTC
CASRPEVFYEQYF
>.|TRBV7-2|TRBJ1-1|.
TGTGCCAGCAGCGTAACGGGTATGAACACTGAAGCTTTCTTT
CASSVTGMNTEAFF